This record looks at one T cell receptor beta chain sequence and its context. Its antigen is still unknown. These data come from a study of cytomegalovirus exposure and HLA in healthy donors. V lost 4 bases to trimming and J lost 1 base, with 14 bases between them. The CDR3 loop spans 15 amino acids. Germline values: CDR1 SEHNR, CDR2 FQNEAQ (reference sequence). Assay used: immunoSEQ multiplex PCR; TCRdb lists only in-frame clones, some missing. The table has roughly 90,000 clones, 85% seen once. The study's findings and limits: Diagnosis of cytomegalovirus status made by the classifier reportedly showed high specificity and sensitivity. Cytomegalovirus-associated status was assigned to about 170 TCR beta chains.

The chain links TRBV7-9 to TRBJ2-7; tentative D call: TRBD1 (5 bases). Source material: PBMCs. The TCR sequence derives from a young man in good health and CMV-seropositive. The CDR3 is CASSSIRGPSYEQYF. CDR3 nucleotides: TGTGCCAGCAGCTCTATAAGGGGTCCGTCCTACGAGCAGTACTTC.